This T cell receptor (beta chain) was sequenced during a study of cytomegalovirus exposure and HLA in healthy donors. Looked up from germline, CDR1 is GTSNPN and CDR2 is SVGIG (reference sequence). V was clipped by 3 bases and J by 7 bases; unmatched bases: 0. The CDR3 covers 11 residues. This clone was recorded once. Generated by immunoSEQ multiplex PCR, the TCRdb table keeps only in-frame clones and is missing some. The sample lists 150,000 to 200,000 clones, 80% to 85% occurring once. The receptor was derived from a man aged 30 to 39 in good health and CMV-seropositive. The chain links TRBV30 to TRBJ2-1, with 7 nucleotides matching TRBD1. The sample was PBMCs. CDR3 coding DNA: TGTGCCTGGAGGACAGGGAATGAGCAGTTCTTC. Amino acids: CAWRTGNEQFF.